The 12 T cell receptor beta chains below come from one sample, sequenced in a study of T cells after yellow fever vaccination. TCRdb reanalysed the 5' RACE reads using MiXCR and keeps one entry per CDR3 protein. The repertoire holds about 400,000 distinct CDR3 sequences, with roughly 10% as singletons. Sequenced here: PBMCs, sampled on the day of the first yellow fever vaccination. The origin of the receptors is a man between 18 and 29 years old who received the YFV17D yellow fever vaccine.

The chain has TRBV18 and TRBJ2-7; the D is unclear. V was trimmed by 3 bases and J by 6 bases, leaving 12 bases between them. There are 13 residues in the CDR3. Germline loops: CDR1 KGHSH, CDR2 LQKENI. Written as DNA, the CDR3 is TGTGCCAGCTCACCGGCGTCTATTGGCGAGCAGTACGTC. It codes for CASSPASIGEQYV.

This clonotype was found a few times. The V call is TRBV12-3 or TRBV12-4, the J call TRBJ1-5, with no clear D. This CDR3 comprises 16 residues. Trimming stripped 4 bases from V and 3 bases from J, with 16 bases between. For the CDR3, the DNA is TGTGCCAGCAGTTACGCTTCCGGACGGTTCAATCAGCCCCAGCATTTT. This gives the protein CASSYASGRFNQPQHF.

The table lists this clonotype with a few counts. This chain links TRBV20-1 with TRBJ2-7; D is unresolved. Trimming removed 0 bases at V and 0 bases at J, with 9 bases between. CDR1 and CDR2 from the germline V gene are DFQATT and SNEGSKA (reference sequence). The CDR3 is made up of 14 amino acids. CDR3 DNA sequence: TGCAGTGCTAGAGATCCCCCCTTCTCCTACGAGCAGTACTTC. This sequence encodes CSARDPPFSYEQYF.

The CDR3 spells CSARNSGTPGNIQYF. Here the CDR3 DNA reads TGCAGTGCTAGAAATAGCGGGACCCCGGGGAACATTCAGTACTTC. The chain uses TRBV20-1 and TRBJ2-4; the match to TRBD2 covers 8 bases. Germline values: CDR1 DFQATT, CDR2 SNEGSKA (reference sequence). The V segment lost 2 bases and the J segment 7 bases; nucleotides outside the gene matches: 10. The CDR3 runs to 15 residues.

The chain uses TRBV7-3 and TRBJ1-5, with D possibly being TRBD1 (5 bases). The germline V gene encodes CDR1 SGHTA and CDR2 FQGTGA. CDR3 length: 13 amino acids. The germline V and J ends were trimmed by 5 bases and 7 bases, with 12 bases remaining between them. The DNA for the CDR3 is TGTGCCAGCAGCCATGGGGACTTACAGCCCCAGCATTTT. This encodes CASSHGDLQPQHF.

This clonotype was observed many times. This chain joins TRBV5-4 and TRBJ2-1; TRBD2 aligns across 10 bases. CDR3 length equals 16 residues. Germline CDR1 SGHNT, CDR2 YYREEE (reference sequence). V gave up 4 bases and J gave up 4 bases; unmatched junction bases: 8. CDR3 protein: CASSQRAGGFYNEQFF. As DNA, the CDR3 is TGTGCCAGCAGCCAAAGAGCGGGGGGGTTTTACAATGAGCAGTTCTTC.

This clonotype has only a few counts. The rearrangement uses TRBV20-1 and TRBJ1-1; D gene uncertain. The CDR3 runs to 15 residues. Trimming took off 3 bases at V and 1 base at J, with 15 bases between the two ends. In germline, CDR1 is DFQATT, CDR2 SNEGSKA (reference sequence). This chain's CDR3 is CSARPLPGANTEAFF. The CDR3 region has the DNA TGCAGTGCTAGGCCCCTGCCAGGTGCGAACACTGAAGCTTTCTTT.

This clonotype was observed a few times. The chain couples TRBV7-2 to TRBJ2-7, with TRBD1 matching 9 bases. J gave up 1 base and V 5 bases, and 9 bases lay outside the gene matches. The germline V gene has CDR1 SGHTA and CDR2 FQGNSA. The CDR3 runs to 16 residues. CDR3 loop: CASSMGSGTGSYEQYF. CDR3 DNA sequence: TGTGCCAGCAGCATGGGCTCCGGGACAGGGTCCTACGAGCAGTACTTC.

The CDR3 loop is CASTPTGRDRYV. In DNA form, the CDR3 reads TGTGCCAGCACCCCGACAGGGCGGGACCGGTACGTC. V usage is TRBV2 and J usage is TRBJ2-7; the D gene is possibly TRBD1 (7 bases). From germline, CDR1 is SNHLY and CDR2 FYNNEI. V lost 7 bases, J lost 12 bases, and 19 bases lay in between. The CDR3 runs to 12 residues.

In this sample, this clonotype turned up a few times. J is TRBJ2-7 and V is TRBV10-3; TRBD1 might be the D (7 bases). Germline V gene sequence: CDR1 ENHRY, CDR2 SYGVKD. Trimming left V 1 base short and J 7 bases short, with 23 bases between. CDR3 length: 17 residues. CDR3 region: CAISEWKSHRGGREQYF. For the CDR3, the DNA is TGTGCCATCAGTGAGTGGAAGTCGCACAGGGGAGGTCGAGAGCAGTACTTC.

At least ten counts were recorded for this clonotype. V gene TRBV12-3 or TRBV12-4 combines with J gene TRBJ2-7; D gene unclear. Between the trimmed V and J ends, which lost 2 bases and 0 bases, there was a span of 5 bases. The CDR3 spans 13 residues. The chain's CDR3 is CASSLTASYEQYF. DNA of the CDR3: TGTGCCAGCAGTTTAACGGCCTCCTACGAGCAGTACTTC.

The chain couples TRBV12-3 or TRBV12-4 to TRBJ1-6; 7 nucleotides agree with TRBD1. The CDR3 runs to 16 residues. V lost 1 base and J lost 5; bases outside the gene matches: 5. CDR3 amino acids: CASSLGGQQHNSPLHF. CDR3 bases: TGTGCCAGCAGTTTAGGGGGACAGCAACATAATTCACCCCTCCACTTT.